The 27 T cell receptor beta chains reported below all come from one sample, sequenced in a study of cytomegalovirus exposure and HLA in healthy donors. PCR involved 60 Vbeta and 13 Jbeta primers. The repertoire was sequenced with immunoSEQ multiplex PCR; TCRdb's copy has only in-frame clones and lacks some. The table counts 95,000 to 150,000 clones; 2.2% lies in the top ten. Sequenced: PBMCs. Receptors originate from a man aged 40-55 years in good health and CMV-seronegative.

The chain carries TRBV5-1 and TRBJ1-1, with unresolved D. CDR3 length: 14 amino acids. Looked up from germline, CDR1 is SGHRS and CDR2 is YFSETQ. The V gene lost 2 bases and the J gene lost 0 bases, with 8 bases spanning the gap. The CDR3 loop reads CASSLNGLNTEAFF. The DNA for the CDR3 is TGCGCCAGCAGCTTAAACGGTTTGAACACTGAAGCTTTCTTT.

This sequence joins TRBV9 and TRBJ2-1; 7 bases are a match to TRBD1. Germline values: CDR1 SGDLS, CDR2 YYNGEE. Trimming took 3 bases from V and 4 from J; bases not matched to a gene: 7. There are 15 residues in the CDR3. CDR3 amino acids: CASSATGQTYNEQFF. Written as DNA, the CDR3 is TGTGCCAGCAGCGCGACGGGACAGACTTACAATGAGCAGTTCTTC. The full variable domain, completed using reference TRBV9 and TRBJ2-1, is DSGVTQTPKHLITATGQRVTLRCSPRSGDLSVYWYQQSLDQGLQFLIQYYNGEERAKGNILERFSAQQFPDLHSELNLSSLELGDSALYFCASSATGQTYNEQFFGPGTRLTVL.

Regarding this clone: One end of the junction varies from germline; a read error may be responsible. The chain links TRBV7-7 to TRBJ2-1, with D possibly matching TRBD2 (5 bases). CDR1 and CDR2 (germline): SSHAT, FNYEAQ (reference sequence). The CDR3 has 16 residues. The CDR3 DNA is TGTGCTAGCAGCTTAGCGACGGCTAGCTCCTACAATGAGCAGTTCTTC. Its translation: CASSLATASSYNEQFF.

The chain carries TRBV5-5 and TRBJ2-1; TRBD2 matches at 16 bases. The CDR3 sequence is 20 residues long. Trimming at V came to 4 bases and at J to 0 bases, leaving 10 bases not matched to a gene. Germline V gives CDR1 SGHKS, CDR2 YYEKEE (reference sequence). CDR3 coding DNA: TGTGCCAGCAGCCGCCAAGCGGGACTAGCGGGAGGGCCCTCCTACAATGAGCAGTTCTTC. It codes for CASSRQAGLAGGPSYNEQFF.

In nucleotides, the CDR3 is TGTGCTTCCACAGGGGGCGTGGGATACACTGAAGCTTTCTTT. Amino acids: CASTGGVGYTEAFF. This chain joins TRBV6-5 and TRBJ1-1; 9 bases match TRBD1. The CDR3 covers 14 residues. The germline V gene has CDR1 MNHEY and CDR2 SVGAGI.

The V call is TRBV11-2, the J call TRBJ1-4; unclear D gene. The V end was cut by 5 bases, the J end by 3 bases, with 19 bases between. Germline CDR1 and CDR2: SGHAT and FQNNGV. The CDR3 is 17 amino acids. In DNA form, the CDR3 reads TGTGCCAGCAGCCTGGTGGGCGGGTTGAGGTCTAATGAAAAACTGTTTTTT. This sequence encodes CASSLVGGLRSNEKLFF. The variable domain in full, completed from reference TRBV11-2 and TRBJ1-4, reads EAGVAQSPRYKIIEKRQSVAFWCNPISGHATLYWYQQILGQGPKLLIQFQNNGVVDDSQLPKDRFSAERLKGVDSTLKIQPAKLEDSAVYLCASSLVGGLRSNEKLFFGSGTQLSVL.

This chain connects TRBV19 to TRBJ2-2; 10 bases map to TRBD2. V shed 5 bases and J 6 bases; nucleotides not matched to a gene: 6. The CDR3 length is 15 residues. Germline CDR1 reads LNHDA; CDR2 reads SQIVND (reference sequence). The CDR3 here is CASSRSSGSPGELFF. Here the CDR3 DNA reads TGTGCCAGTAGTCGGTCTAGCGGGAGCCCCGGGGAGCTGTTTTTT.

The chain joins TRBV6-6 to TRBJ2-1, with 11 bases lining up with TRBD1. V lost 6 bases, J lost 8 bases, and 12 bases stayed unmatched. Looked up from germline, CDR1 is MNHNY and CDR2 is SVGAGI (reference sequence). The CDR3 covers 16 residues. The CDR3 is CASSRDIGTGGDEQFF. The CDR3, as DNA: TGTGCCAGCAGCCGAGATATAGGGACAGGGGGAGATGAGCAGTTCTTC.

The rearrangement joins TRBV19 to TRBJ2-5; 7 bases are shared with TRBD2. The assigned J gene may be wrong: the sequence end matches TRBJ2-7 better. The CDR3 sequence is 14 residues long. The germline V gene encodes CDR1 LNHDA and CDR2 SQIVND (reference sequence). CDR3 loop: CASAYSSGSYEQYF. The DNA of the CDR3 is TGTGCCAGTGCATACTCTAGCGGTTCCTACGAGCAGTACTTC.

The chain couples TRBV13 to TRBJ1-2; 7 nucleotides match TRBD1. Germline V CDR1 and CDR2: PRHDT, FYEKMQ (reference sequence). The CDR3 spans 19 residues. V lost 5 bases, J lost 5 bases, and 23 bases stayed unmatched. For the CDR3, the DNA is TGTGCCAGCAGCCCGACGGACAGGCGGCGAACTCCACTTAATTATGGCTACACCTTC. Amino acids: CASSPTDRRRTPLNYGYTF.

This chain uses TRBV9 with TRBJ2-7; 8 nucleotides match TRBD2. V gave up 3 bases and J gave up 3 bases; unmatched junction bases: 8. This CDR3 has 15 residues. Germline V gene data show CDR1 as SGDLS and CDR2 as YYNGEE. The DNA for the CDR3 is TGTGCCAGCAGCGCGTCCGGGACTAGTCGCTACGAGCAGTACTTC. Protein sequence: CASSASGTSRYEQYF.

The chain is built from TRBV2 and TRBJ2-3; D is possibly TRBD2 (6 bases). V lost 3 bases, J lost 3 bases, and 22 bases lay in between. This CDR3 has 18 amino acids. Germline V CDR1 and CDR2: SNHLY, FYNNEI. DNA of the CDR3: TGTGCCAGCAGTGAGTCCGGGCCCCTTGGGGGGAAAACAGATACGCAGTATTTT. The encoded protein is CASSESGPLGGKTDTQYF.

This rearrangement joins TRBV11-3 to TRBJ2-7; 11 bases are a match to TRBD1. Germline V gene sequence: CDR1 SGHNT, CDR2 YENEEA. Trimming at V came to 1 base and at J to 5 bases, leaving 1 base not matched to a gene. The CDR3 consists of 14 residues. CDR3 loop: CASSLGTGGHEQYF. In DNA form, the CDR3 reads TGTGCCAGCAGCTTAGGGACAGGGGGCCACGAGCAGTACTTC.

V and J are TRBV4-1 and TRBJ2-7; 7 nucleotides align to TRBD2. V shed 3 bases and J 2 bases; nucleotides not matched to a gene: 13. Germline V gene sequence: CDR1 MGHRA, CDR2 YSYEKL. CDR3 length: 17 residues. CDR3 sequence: CASSQGNGREITYEQYF. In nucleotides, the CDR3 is TGCGCCAGCAGCCAGGGGAATGGGCGGGAGATTACCTACGAGCAGTACTTC.

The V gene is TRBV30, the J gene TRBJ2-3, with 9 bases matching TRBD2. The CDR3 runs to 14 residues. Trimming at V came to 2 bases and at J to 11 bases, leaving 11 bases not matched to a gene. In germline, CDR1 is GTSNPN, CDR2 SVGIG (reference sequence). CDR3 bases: TGTGCCTGGAGTAGGTCGCTAGCGGGGACCGGGCAGTATTTT. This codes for CAWSRSLAGTGQYF.

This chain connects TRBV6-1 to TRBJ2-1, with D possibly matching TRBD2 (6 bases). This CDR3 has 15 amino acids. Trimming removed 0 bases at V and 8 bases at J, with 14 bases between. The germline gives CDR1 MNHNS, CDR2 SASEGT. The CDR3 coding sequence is TGTGCCAGCAGTGAAGCCTTGGGAGGACGGGATGAGCAGTTCTTC. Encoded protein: CASSEALGGRDEQFF.

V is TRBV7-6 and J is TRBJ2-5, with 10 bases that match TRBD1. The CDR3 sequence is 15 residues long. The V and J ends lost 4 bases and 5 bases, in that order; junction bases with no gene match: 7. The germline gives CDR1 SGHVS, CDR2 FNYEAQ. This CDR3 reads CASSSDRGLWETQYF. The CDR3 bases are TGTGCCAGCAGCTCTGACAGGGGGCTCTGGGAGACCCAGTACTTC.

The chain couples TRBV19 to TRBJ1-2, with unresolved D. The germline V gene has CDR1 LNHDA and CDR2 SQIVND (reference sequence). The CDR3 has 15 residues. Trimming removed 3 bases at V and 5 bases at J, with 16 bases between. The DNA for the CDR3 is TGTGCCAGTAGTATTGGTCGGGGATCTGGGTATGGCTACACCTTC. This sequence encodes CASSIGRGSGYGYTF. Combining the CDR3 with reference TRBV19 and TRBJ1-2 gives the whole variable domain DGGITQSPKYLFRKEGQNVTLSCEQNLNHDAMYWYRQDPGQGLRLIYYSQIVNDFQKGDIAEGYSVSREKKESFPLTVTSAQKNPTAFYLCASSIGRGSGYGYTFGSGTRLTVV.

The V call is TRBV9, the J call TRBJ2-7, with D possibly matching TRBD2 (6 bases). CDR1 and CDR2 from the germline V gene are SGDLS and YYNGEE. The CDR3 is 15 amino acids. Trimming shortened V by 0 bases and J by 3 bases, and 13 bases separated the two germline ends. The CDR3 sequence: CASSVGSGLLYEQYF. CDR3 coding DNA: TGTGCCAGCAGCGTAGGGTCCGGACTACTCTACGAGCAGTACTTC. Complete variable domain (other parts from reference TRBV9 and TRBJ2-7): DSGVTQTPKHLITATGQRVTLRCSPRSGDLSVYWYQQSLDQGLQFLIQYYNGEERAKGNILERFSAQQFPDLHSELNLSSLELGDSALYFCASSVGSGLLYEQYFGPGTRLTVT.

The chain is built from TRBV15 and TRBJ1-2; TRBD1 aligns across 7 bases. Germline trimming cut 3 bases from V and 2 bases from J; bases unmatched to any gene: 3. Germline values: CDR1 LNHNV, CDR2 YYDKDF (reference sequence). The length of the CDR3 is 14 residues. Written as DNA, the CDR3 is TGTGCCACCAGCAGGGGGACAGCAAACTATGGCTACACCTTC. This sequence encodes CATSRGTANYGYTF.

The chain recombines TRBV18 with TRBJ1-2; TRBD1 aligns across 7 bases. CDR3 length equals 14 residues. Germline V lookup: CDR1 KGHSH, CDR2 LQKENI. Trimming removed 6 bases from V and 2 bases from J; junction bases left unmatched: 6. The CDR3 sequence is CASSIGTVNYGYTF. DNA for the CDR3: TGTGCCAGCTCCATCGGGACAGTGAACTATGGCTACACCTTC.

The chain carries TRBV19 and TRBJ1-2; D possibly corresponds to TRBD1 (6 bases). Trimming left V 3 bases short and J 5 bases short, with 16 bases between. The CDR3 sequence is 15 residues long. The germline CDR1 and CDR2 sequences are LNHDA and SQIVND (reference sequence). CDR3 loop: CASSIVGALSYGYTF. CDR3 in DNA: TGTGCCAGTAGTATCGTGGGGGCGTTGAGTTATGGCTACACCTTC.

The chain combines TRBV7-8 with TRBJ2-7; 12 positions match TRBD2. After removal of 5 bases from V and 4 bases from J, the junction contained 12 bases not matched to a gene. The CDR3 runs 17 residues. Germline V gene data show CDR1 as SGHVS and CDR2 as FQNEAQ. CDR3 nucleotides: TGTGCCAGCAGCCTACCGACTAGCGGGAGATTAATTTACGAGCAGTACTTC. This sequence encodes CASSLPTSGRLIYEQYF.

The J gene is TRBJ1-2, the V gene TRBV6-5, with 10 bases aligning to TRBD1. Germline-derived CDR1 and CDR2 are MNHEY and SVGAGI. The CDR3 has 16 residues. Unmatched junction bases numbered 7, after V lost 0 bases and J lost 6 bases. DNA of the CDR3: TGTGCCAGCAGTTACTCCCGCGTGACAGGGGGCGATGGCTACACCTTC. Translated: CASSYSRVTGGDGYTF.

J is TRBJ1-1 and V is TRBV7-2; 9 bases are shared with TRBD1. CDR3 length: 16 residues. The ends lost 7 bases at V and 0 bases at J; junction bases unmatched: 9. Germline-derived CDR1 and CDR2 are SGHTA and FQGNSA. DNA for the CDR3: TGTGCCAGCACCTCGGGACAGGGTACTATGAACACTGAAGCTTTCTTT. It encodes CASTSGQGTMNTEAFF.

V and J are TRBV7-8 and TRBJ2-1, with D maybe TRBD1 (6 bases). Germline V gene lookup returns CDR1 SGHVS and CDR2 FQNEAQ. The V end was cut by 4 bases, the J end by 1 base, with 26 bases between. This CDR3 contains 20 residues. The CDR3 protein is CASSSVRPGVSETSYNEQFF. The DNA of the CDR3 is TGTGCCAGCAGCTCCGTACGCCCAGGGGTCTCCGAAACGTCCTACAATGAGCAGTTCTTC.

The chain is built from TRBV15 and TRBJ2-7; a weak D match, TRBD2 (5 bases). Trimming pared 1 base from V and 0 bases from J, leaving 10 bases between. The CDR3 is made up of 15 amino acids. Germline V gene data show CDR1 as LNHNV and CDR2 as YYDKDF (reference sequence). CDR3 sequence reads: CATSRVRGSSYEQYF. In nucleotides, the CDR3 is TGTGCCACCAGCAGAGTTCGAGGGAGCTCCTACGAGCAGTACTTC.